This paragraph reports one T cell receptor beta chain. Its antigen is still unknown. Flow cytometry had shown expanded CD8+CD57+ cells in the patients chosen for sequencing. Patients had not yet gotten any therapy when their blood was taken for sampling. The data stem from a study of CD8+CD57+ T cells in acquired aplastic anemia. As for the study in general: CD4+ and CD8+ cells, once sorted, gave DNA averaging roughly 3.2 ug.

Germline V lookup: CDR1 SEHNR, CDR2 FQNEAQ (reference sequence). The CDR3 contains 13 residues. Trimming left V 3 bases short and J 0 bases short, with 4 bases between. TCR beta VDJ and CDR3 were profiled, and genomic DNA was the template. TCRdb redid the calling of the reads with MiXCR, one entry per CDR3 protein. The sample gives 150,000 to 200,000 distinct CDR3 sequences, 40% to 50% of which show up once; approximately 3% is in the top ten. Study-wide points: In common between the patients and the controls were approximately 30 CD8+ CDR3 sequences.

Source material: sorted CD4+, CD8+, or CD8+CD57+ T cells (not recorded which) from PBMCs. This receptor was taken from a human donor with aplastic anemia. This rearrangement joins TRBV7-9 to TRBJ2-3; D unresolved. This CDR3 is CASSLNSTDTQYF. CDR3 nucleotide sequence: TGTGCCAGCAGCTTGAATAGCACAGATACGCAGTATTTT.